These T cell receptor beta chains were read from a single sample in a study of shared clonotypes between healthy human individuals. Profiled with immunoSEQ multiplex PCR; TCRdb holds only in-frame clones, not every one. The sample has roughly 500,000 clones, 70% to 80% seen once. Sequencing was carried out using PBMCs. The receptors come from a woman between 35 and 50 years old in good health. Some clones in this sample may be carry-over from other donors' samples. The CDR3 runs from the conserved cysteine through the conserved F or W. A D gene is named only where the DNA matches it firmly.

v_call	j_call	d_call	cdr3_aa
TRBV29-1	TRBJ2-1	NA	CSVVGGRLPYNEQFF
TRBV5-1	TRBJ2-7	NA	CASSLQTGTYEQYF
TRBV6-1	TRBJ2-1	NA	CASSVVTPRTQFENEQFF
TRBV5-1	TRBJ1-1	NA	CASSLVSPGRTEAFF
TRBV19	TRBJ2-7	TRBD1	CASSIRTGNYEQYF
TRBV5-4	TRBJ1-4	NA	CASSQGRVVTNEKLFF
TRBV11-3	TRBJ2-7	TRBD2	CASRRGTSAYYEQYF
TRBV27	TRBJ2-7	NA	CASRGDGYTYEQYF
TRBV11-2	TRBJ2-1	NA	CASSLGPLESGEQFF
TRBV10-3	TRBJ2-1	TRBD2	CAISPQTTSGGEQFF
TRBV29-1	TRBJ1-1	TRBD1	CSVCTGGGTEAFF
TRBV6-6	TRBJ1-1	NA	CASSYSIGEAFF
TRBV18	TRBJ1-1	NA	CASSREGQAGTSEAFF
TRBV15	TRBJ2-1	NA	CATSSLGRSSYNEQFF
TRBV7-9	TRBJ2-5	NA	CASSRGGQGISKTQYF
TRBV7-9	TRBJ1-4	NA	CASSLQRGGFGEKLFF
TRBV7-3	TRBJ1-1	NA	CASSLSDAGTEAFF
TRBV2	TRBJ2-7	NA	CASSENYSSYEQYF
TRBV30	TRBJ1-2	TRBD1	CACLDRGNYGYTF
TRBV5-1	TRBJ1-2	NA	CASSLGEFYGYTF
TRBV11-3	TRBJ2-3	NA	CASSADGLLDTQYF